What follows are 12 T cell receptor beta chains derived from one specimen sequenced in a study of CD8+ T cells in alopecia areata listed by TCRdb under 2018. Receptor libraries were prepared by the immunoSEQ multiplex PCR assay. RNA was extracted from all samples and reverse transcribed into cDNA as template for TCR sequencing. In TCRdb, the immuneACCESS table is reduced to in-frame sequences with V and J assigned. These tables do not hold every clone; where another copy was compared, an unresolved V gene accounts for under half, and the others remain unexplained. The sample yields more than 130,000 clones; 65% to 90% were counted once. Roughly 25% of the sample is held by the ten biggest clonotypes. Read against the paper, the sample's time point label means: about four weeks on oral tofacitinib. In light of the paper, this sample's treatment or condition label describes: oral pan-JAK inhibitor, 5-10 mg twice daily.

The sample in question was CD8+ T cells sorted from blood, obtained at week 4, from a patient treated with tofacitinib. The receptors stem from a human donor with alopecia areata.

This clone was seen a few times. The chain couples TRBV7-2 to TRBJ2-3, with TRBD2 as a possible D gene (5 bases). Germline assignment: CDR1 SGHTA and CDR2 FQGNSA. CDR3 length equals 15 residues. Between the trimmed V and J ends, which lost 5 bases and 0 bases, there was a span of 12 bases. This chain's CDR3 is CASSPVGRSTDTQYF. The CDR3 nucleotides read TGTGCCAGCAGCCCAGTAGGGAGAAGCACAGATACGCAGTATTTT. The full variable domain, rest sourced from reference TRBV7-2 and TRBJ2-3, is GAGVSQSPSNKVTEKGKDVELRCDPISGHTALYWYRQSLGQGLEFLIYFQGNSAPDKSGLPSDRFSAERTGGSVSTLTIQRTQQEDSAVYLCASSPVGRSTDTQYFGPGTRLTVL.

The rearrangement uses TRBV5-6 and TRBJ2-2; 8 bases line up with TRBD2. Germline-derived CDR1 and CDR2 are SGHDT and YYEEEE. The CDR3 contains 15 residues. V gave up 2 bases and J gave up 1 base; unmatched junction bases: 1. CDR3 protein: CASSLTSGNTGELFF. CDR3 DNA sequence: TGTGCCAGCAGCTTAACTAGCGGGAACACCGGGGAGCTGTTTTTT.

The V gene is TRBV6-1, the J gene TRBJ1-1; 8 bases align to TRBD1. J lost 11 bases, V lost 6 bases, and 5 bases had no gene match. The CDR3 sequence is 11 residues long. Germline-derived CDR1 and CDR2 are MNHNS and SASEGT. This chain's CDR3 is CASREDRDAFF. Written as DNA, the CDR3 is TGTGCCAGCAGGGAGGACAGGGACGCTTTCTTT.

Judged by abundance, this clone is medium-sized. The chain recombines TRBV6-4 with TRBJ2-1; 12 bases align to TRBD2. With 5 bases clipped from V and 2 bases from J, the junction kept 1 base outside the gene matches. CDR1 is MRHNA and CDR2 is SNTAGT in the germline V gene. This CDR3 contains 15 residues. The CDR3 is CASSRLAGAYNEQFF. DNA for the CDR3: TGTGCCAGCAGTCGACTAGCGGGAGCCTACAATGAGCAGTTCTTC.

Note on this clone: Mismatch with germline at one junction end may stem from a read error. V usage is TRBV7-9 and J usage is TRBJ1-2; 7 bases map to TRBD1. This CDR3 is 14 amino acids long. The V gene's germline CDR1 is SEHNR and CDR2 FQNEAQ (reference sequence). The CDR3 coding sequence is TGTGCCAGCAGCCTAGCCGGGACAGACTATGGCTACACCTTC. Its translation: CASSLAGTDYGYTF.

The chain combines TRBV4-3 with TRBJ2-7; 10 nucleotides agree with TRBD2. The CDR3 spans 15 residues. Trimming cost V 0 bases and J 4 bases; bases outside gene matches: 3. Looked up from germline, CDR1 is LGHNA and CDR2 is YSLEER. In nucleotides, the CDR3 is TGCGCCAGCAGCCAAGATTTTAGCGGGGGGTACGAGCAGTACTTC. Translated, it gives CASSQDFSGGYEQYF.

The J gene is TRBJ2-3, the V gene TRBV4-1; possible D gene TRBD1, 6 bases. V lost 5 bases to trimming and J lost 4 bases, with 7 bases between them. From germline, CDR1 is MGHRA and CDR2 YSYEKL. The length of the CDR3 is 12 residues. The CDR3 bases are TGCGCCAGCAGCGAGGGGGCAGATACGCAGTATTTT. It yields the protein CASSEGADTQYF.

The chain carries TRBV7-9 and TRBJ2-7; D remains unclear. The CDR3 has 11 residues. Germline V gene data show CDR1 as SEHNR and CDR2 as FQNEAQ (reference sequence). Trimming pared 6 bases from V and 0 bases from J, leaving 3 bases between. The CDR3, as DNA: TGTGCCAGCAGTACCTCCTACGAGCAGTACTTC. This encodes CASSTSYEQYF.

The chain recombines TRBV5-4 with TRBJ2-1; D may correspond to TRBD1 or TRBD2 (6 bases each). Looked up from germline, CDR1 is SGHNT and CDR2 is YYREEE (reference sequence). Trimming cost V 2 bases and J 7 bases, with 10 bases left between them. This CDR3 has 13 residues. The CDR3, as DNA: TGTGCCAGCAGCTTAGGGGGGAGGAATGAGCAGTTCTTC. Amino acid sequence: CASSLGGRNEQFF.

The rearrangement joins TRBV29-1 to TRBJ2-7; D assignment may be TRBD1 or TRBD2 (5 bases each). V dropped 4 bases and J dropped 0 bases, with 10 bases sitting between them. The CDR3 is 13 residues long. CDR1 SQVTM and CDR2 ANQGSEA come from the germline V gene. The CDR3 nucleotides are TGCAGCGTTGGTGAGGGGTACTCCTACGAGCAGTACTTC. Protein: CSVGEGYSYEQYF.

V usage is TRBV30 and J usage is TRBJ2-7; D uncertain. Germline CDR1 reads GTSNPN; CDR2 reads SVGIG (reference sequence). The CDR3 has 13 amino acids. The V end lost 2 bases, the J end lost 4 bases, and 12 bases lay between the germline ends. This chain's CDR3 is CAWSYSSKYEQYF. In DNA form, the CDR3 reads TGTGCCTGGAGTTACTCGTCCAAGTACGAGCAGTACTTC. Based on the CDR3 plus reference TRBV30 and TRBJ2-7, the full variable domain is SQTIHQWPATLVQPVGSPLSLECTVEGTSNPNLYWYRQAAGRGLQLLFYSVGIGQISSEVPQNLSASRPQDRQFILSSKKLLLSDSGFYLCAWSYSSKYEQYFGPGTRLTVT.

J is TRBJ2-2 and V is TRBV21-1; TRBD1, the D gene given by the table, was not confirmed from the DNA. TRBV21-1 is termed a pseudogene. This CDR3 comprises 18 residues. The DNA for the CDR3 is TGTGCCAGCAGCAAAGCTGTTGGGGGACAGAGGGCTGCCGGGGAGCTGTTTTTT. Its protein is CASSKAVGGQRAAGELFF.